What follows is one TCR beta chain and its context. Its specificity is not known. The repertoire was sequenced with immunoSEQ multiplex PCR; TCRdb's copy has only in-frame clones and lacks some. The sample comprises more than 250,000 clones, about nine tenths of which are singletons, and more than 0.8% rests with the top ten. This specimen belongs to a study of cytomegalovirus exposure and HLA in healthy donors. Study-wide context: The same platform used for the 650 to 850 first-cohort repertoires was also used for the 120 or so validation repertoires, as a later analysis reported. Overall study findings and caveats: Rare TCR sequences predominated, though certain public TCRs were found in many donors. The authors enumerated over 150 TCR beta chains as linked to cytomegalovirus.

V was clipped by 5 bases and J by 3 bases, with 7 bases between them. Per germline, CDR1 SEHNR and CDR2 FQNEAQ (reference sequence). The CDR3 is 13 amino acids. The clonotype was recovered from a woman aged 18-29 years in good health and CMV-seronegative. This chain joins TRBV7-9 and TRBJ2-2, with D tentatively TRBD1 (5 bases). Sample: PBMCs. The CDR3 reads CASSIQDTGELFF. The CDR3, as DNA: TGTGCCAGCAGCATACAGGACACCGGGGAGCTGTTTTTT.